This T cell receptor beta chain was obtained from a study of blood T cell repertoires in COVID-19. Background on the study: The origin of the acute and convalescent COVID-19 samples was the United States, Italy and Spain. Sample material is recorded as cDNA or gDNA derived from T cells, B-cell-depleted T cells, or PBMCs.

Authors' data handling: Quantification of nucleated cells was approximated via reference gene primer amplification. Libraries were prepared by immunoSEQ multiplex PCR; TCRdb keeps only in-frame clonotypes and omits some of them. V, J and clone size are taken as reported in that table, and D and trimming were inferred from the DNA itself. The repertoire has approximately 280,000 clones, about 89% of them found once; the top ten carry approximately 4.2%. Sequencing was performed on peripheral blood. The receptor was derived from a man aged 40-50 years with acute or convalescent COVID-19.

The CDR3 DNA reads TGTGCCAGCAGCCAGGGACAGGGCTATGGCTACACCTTC. Its translation is CASSQGQGYGYTF. The chain uses TRBV7-8 and TRBJ1-2, with 9 bases matching TRBD1. V lost 5 bases to trimming and J lost 4 bases; unmatched junction nucleotides: 2. The CDR3 is 13 amino acids. Per germline, CDR1 SGHVS and CDR2 FQNEAQ.